The rows below give T cell receptor beta chains drawn from one sample of a study of CD8 T cells in Susac syndrome. TCRdb itself ran the immunoSEQ multiplex PCR reads through MiXCR, one entry per CDR3 protein. The profile shows 150,000 to 200,000 distinct CDR3 sequences, approximately 95% of them singletons. Sequenced input: CD4+ T cells from PBMCs. Every receptor here comes from a human donor with multiple sclerosis. Each CDR3 is given with its conserved first and last residue. Fields, in order: V gene, D gene, J gene, clone size, CDR3 protein, CDR3 DNA. The D gene is left open where the match is weak. Part of the rows lack a size; the others show once, few, many or a class for expanded clones.

>TRBV5-4|TRBD2|TRBJ2-4|-
CASSLAGLAGVRNIQYF
TGTGCCAGCAGCTTGGCGGGTCTAGCGGGAGTCCGCAACATTCAGTACTTC
>TRBV2|TRBD1|TRBJ1-6|-
CASTRDRGNSPLHF
TGTGCCAGCACCCGGGACAGGGGTAATTCACCCCTCCACTTT
>TRBV4-3|-|TRBJ2-1|-
CASSQELEIYNEQFF
TGCGCCAGCAGCCAAGAATTAGAGATATACAATGAGCAGTTCTTC
>TRBV5-1|-|TRBJ2-6|-
CASVPGASGANVLTF
TGCGCCAGCGTTCCCGGGGCATCTGGGGCCAACGTCCTGACTTTC
>TRBV6-2/TRBV6-3|TRBD1|TRBJ2-7|-
CASSRSGQALYEQYF
TGTGCCAGCAGTCGGTCGGGACAGGCGCTCTACGAGCAGTACTTC
>TRBV25-1|TRBD1|TRBJ1-1|-
CASSESGRGRGTEAFF
TGTGCCAGCAGTGAATCGGGCAGGGGGCGGGGGACTGAAGCTTTCTTT
>TRBV20-1|-|TRBJ1-2|-
CSAEFTNYGYTF
TGCAGTGCCGAGTTCACTAACTATGGCTACACCTTC
>TRBV2|-|TRBJ2-7|-
CASSGDLAYEQYF
TGTGCCAGCAGTGGGGACTTAGCCTACGAGCAGTACTTC
>TRBV5-1|-|TRBJ2-7|-
CASSERDGPYEQYF
TGCGCCAGCAGCGAACGGGACGGCCCCTACGAGCAGTACTTC
>TRBV6-2/TRBV6-3|-|TRBJ2-4|-
CASKAQKNIQYF
TGTGCCAGCAAAGCCCAGAAAAACATTCAGTACTTC
>TRBV24-1|-|TRBJ2-1|-
CATSDFVGGLKETYNEQFF
TGTGCCACCAGTGATTTCGTGGGGGGGCTGAAGGAGACCTACAATGAGCAGTTCTTC
>TRBV27|TRBD1|TRBJ1-4|-
CASSPGQGAPNEKLFF
TGTGCCAGCAGTCCGGGACAGGGGGCGCCTAATGAAAAACTGTTTTTT
>TRBV6-2/TRBV6-3|TRBD1|TRBJ2-6|-
CASSSHRLDRGRNVLTF
TGTGCCAGCAGTTCCCACCGACTGGACAGGGGACGGAACGTCCTGACTTTC
>TRBV18|-|TRBJ1-5|-
CASSPLGWSSNQPQHF
TGTGCCAGCTCACCACTGGGGTGGTCTAGCAATCAGCCCCAGCATTTT
>TRBV12-3/TRBV12-4|-|TRBJ1-2|-
CASSRITGGGNYGYTF
TGTGCCAGCAGCCGAATCACGGGGGGGGGTAACTATGGCTACACCTTC
>TRBV6-2/TRBV6-3|TRBD2|TRBJ2-2|once
CASSYYKTSGTGELFF
TGTGCCAGCAGTTACTATAAGACTAGCGGAACCGGGGAGCTGTTTTTT
>TRBV5-1|-|TRBJ2-1|-
CASSPGTDLNEQFF
TGCGCCAGCAGCCCCGGGACGGACCTCAATGAGCAGTTCTTC
>TRBV28|-|TRBJ2-5|few
CASSSQGTQYF
TGTGCCAGCAGTTCACAGGGGACCCAGTACTTC
>TRBV29-1|-|TRBJ1-1|-
CSVSRAQRTEAFF
TGCAGCGTCTCCCGGGCACAAAGGACTGAAGCTTTCTTT
>TRBV3-1|-|TRBJ1-1|-
CASSRSWGGNTEAFF
TGTGCCAGCAGCCGTTCATGGGGCGGGAACACTGAAGCTTTCTTT
>TRBV2|-|TRBJ1-6|few
CASNGRNNSPLHF
TGTGCCAGCAATGGCAGGAATAATTCACCCCTCCACTTT
>TRBV20-1|-|TRBJ2-2|-
CSALTDKNTGELFF
TGCAGTGCTCTGACAGATAAGAACACCGGGGAGCTGTTTTTT
>TRBV11-2|-|TRBJ2-1|-
CASSLAGYEQFF
TGTGCCAGCAGCTTGGCAGGGTATGAGCAGTTCTTC
>TRBV24-1|-|TRBJ1-5|-
CATSDSRRGDVRNQPQHF
TGTGCCACCAGTGATTCCCGACGAGGGGATGTTCGCAATCAGCCCCAGCATTTT
>TRBV6-1|TRBD1|TRBJ2-1|-
CASSGGQKYSYNEQFF
TGTGCCAGCAGTGGGGGACAGAAATACTCCTACAATGAGCAGTTCTTC
>TRBV5-4|-|TRBJ2-4|few
CASDQGRGNIQYF
TGTGCCAGCGACCAGGGTCGCGGAAACATTCAGTACTTC
>TRBV5-6|-|TRBJ2-3|-
CASSSYTSTDTQYF
TGTGCCAGCAGCTCCTATACGAGCACAGATACGCAGTATTTT